This T cell receptor beta chain appears in the sequencing data of a study of cytomegalovirus exposure and HLA in healthy donors. The PCR was carried out with 60 Vbeta primers and 13 Jbeta primers. Some clones are missing from TCRdb's copy, which holds only in-frame ones; the method was immunoSEQ multiplex PCR. The table lists around 190,000 clones, 80% to 85% of them singletons. On this clone: The target antigen is unknown.

Though probably carrying unrecorded immune exposures, donors were nominally healthy at sampling. Overall study findings and caveats: When analyzed later, a missense DCLRE1C variant was found to be linked to TCR beta V- and J-gene trimming.

CDR1 is MNHEY, CDR2 SVGAGI, per germline. V was cut by 4 bases and J by 5 bases, with 11 bases left in between. The CDR3 loop spans 13 amino acids. The material sequenced was PBMCs. The gene calls are TRBV6-5 and TRBJ1-1; D ambiguous. This clonotype originated in a woman aged 40 to 50 in good health and CMV-seronegative. The CDR3 is CASSFGEATEAFF. In DNA form, the CDR3 reads TGTGCCAGCAGTTTCGGGGAAGCGACTGAAGCTTTCTTT.